This TCR beta chain came from a study of CD8 T cells in ankylosing spondylitis. General observations from the study: The clones that were linked to disease were reported to be significantly enriched in matched synovial fluid samples from ankylosing spondylitis patients. Eight highly homologous variants made up a TCR beta motif, and this motif appeared characteristic of ankylosing spondylitis blood.

As concerns this clonotype: The antigen is unknown.

Quantitative 5'-RACE with molecular barcodes generated TCR beta libraries. TCRdb independently ran MiXCR on the 5' RACE reads; one entry per CDR3 protein. The sample records approximately 540,000 distinct CDR3 sequences, about 13% being singletons. The CDR3 runs to 15 residues. Trimming removed 6 bases from V and 2 bases from J; junction bases left unmatched: 7. Looked up from germline, CDR1 is DFQATT and CDR2 is SNEGSKA (reference sequence). V and J are TRBV20-1 and TRBJ2-3; 11 bases are shared with TRBD1. Sequencing was carried out using blood, either unsorted or a sorted T cell fraction (not recorded which). This clonotype originated in a male donor with ankylosing spondylitis. CDR3: CSATLDRGLTDTQYF. The CDR3 DNA sequence: TGCAGTGCGACCCTGGACAGGGGGCTCACAGATACGCAGTATTTT.